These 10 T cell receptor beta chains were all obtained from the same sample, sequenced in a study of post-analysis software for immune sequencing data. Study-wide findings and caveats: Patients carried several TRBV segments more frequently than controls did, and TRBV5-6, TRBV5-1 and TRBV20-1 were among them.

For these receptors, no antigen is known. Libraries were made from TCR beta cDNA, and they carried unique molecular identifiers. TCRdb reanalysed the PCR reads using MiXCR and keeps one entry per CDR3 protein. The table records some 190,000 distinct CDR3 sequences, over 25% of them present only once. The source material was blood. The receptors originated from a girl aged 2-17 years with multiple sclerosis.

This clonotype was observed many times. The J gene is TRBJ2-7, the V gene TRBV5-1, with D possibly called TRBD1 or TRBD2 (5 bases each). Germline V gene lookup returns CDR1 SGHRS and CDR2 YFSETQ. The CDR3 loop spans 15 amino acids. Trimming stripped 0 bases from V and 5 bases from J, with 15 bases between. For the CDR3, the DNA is TGCGCCAGCAGCTTGGTCGGGGCAGGGTTTGACGAGCAGTACTTC. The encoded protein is CASSLVGAGFDEQYF.

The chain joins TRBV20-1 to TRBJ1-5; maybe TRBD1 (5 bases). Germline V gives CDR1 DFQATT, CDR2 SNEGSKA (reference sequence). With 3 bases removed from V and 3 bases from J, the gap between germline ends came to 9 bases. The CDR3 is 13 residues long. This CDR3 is CSASGGSNQPQHF. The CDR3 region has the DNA TGCAGTGCTAGTGGGGGGTCCAATCAGCCCCAGCATTTT.

CDR3 bases: TGTGCCAGCAGTGGGACAGGGAAATGGACCCAGTACTTC. It yields the protein CASSGTGKWTQYF. The chain recombines TRBV25-1 with TRBJ2-7; 8 bases are a match to TRBD1. The DNA end is more similar to TRBJ2-5, so the J call may be wrong. This CDR3 has 13 residues. Germline V gene data show CDR1 as MGHDK and CDR2 as SYGVNS.

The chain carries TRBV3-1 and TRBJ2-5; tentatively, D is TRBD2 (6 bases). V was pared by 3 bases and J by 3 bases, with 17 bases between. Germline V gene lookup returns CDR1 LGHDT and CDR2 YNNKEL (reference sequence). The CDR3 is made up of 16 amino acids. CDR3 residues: CASSHGQISGEETQYF. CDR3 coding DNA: TGTGCCAGCAGCCATGGTCAAATTTCGGGGGAAGAGACCCAGTACTTC.

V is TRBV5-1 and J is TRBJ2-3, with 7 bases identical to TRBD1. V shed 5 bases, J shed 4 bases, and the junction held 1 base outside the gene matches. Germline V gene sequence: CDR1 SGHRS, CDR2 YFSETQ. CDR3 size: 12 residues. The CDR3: CASRQGADTQYF. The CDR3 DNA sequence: TGCGCCAGCAGGCAGGGGGCAGATACGCAGTATTTT.

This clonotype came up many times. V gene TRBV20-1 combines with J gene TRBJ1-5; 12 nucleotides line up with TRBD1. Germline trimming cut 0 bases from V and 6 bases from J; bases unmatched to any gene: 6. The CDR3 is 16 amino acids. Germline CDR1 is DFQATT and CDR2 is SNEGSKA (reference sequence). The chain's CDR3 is CSARDWGQGASQPQHF. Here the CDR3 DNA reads TGCAGTGCTAGAGATTGGGGACAGGGGGCGAGTCAGCCCCAGCATTTT.

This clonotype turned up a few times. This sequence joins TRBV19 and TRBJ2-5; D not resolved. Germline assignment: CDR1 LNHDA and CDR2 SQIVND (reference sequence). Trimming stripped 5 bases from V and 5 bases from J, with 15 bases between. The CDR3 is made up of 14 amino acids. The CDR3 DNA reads TGTGCCAGTAGTGGTGCTCCTAGGGCGGAGACCCAGTACTTC. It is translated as CASSGAPRAETQYF.

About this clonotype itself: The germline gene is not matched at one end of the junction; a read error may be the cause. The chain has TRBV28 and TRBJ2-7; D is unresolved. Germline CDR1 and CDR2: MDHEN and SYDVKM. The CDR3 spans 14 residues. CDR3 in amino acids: CAGSLRASYYEQYF. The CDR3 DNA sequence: TGTGCCGGCAGCTTACGGGCCTCTTACTACGAGCAGTACTTC. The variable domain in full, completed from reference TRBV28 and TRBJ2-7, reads DVKVTQSSRYLVKRTGEKVFLECVQDMDHENMFWYRQDPGLGLRLIYFSYDVKMKEKGDIPEGYSVSREKKERFSLILESASTNQTSMYLCAGSLRASYYEQYFGPGTRLTVT.

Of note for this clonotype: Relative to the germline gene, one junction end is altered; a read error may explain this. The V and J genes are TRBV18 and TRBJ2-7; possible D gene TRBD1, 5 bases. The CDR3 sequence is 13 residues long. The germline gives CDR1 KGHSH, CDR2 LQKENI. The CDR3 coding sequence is TGTACCAGCTCACCACCGCCAGGGTACGAGCAGTACTTC. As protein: CTSSPPPGYEQYF.

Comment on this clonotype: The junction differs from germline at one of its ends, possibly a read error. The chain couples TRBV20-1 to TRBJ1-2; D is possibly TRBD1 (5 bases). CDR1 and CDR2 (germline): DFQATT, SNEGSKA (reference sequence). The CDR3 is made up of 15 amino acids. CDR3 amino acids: CSARGGRTGESGCTF. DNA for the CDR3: TGCAGTGCTAGAGGAGGAAGGACGGGGGAGAGTGGCTGCACCTTC.